Given below is one T cell receptor beta chain in context. Its antigen is not yet known. No qualities accompany the bases; no much larger clone lies one base away. The time point label of this sample denotes: about 28 days (+/-7) after the second vaccine dose. Because spike-specific TCR depth and breadth did not differ between the two schedules, AZD1222 recipients who got a second dose at roughly 4 weeks were pooled with those who got a second dose at roughly 12 weeks. Vaccinee samples were obtained from the UK trials COV001 and COV002, which included a single-blind randomized controlled phase 2/3 trial of AZD1222 (ChAdOx1 nCoV-19) in healthy adults. For TCRbeta chain sequencing, PBMC samples were collected from trial participants at day 0 and at day 28 after the second dose. This sample was taken from a study of T cell responses to AZD1222 COVID-19 vaccine (dated by TCRdb to about 2021). Looking at the study overall: TCR sequencing covered more than 230 trial participants: 200 to 210 given two doses of AZD1222 and 26 given two doses of MenACWY control vaccine. Trial participants were enrolled into age subgroups of 18-55, 56-69 and 70-plus years, which contained approximately 150, 30 and 60 TCR-sequenced participants, respectively.

The CDR3 regions of human TCRbeta chains were subjected to immunosequencing. The authors' analysis ran thus. Repertoire TCRs were matched against a reference library of SARS-CoV-2-specific TCRs generated with the MIRA antigen-specificity platform. Breadth was defined as the fraction of unique TCRs that were SARS-CoV-2-associated. Depth was defined as the fraction of total T cells that were SARS-CoV-2-associated. Using the MIRA data, each spike-specific TCR was assigned both to the spike region to which the TCR was reactive and to a CD4 or CD8 class. Log10-transformed breadth and depth values were compared by one-way ANOVA with Sidak's multiple comparisons tests. Imported from immuneACCESS, the table was reduced by TCRdb to in-frame sequences with V and J called. These copies leave out some clones; in studies compared against another copy, an unresolved V gene accounts for under half, and the cause of the remainder is not known. V, J and clone size were drawn from that table, and D and trimming were deduced from the DNA. The table for this sample lists approximately 130,000 clones; about 85% of them were counted only once. The ten largest clones add up to around 3% of the sample.

According to the germline V gene (reference sequence), CDR1 reads SGHNT and CDR2 reads YYREEE. There are 14 amino acids in the CDR3, from cysteine to phenylalanine inclusive. Kept here is only the CDR3 DNA, which spans 42 bases and is read in frame from base 1. The V and J ends are trimmed by 4 bases and 2 bases, leaving 10 bases between them. The paper's findings and limits, for the study overall: Only five or six AZD1222 recipients were SARS-CoV-2 seropositive at baseline, limiting conclusions about previously exposed vaccinees. Participants were mostly white British and included more females than males, and it was suggested by the authors that clonal diversity may have been underestimated. After two AZD1222 doses, both the breadth and the depth of spike-specific TCRs were significantly higher than at day 0 and than in MenACWY recipients. Reportedly, close to half of the unique spike-specific TCRs recognized epitopes lying outside the regions that are mutated in the B.1.351 and B.1.1.7 variants. Vaccine-associated CD4 TCRs spanned the whole spike protein, with dominant responses in regions 160-218 and 743-854. Because no day 14 peak-response samples were available, repertoires were characterized only after the peak T cell response. In the small 56-69-year group, the increase in depth fell short of significance, most likely because of low power.

The chain was built from TRBV5-4 and TRBJ1-3, and perhaps TRBD1 as D gene, on 5 matching bases. The material sequenced was peripheral blood, taken 28 days after the second AZD1222 dose. The TCR sequence derives from an adult who received the AZD1222 COVID-19 vaccine. The sequence in DNA is TGTGCCAGCAGCCCCGGGACGGCTGGAAACACCATATATTTT. It is translated as CASSPGTAGNTIYF.